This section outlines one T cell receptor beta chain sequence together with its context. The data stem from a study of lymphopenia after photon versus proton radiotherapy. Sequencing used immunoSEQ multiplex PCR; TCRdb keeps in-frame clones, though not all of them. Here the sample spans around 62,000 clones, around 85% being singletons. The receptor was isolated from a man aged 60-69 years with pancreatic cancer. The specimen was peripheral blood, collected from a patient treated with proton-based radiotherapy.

The CDR3 nucleotides read TGTGCCAGCAGCCTTGCCCAGTATCAGCCCCAGCATTTT. Its protein is CASSLAQYQPQHF. The rearrangement uses TRBV6-1 and TRBJ1-5; D remains ambiguous. Germline loops: CDR1 MNHNS, CDR2 SASEGT. Trimming pared 6 bases from V and 5 bases from J, leaving 11 bases between. The CDR3 consists of 13 residues.